These T cell receptor beta chains were read from a single sample in a study of beta chain features in type 1 diabetes. The assay was immunoSEQ multiplex PCR, and TCRdb's table has in-frame clones only and misses some. The sample has roughly 220,000 clones; 16% are singletons. Material: naive CD4+ T cells from blood. These receptors originate from a man aged 25-45 years with type 1 diabetes. Each CDR3 is given with its conserved first and last residue. Fields, in order: D gene, V gene, J gene, CDR3 protein. The D gene is left open where the match is weak.

-,TRBV29-1,TRBJ1-4,CSVEGSSNEKLFF
TRBD1,TRBV29-1,TRBJ2-5,CSGRPGTGQETQYF
-,TRBV29-1,TRBJ1-5,CSVERKLRSNQPQHF
-,TRBV6-5,TRBJ2-1,CASSYRGPNTYNEQFF
-,TRBV28,TRBJ2-5,CASWGFQETQYF
-,TRBV7-8,TRBJ2-1,CASSLLGDEQFF
-,TRBV23-1,TRBJ2-7,CASSHVRPRQLKYEQYF
-,TRBV29-1,TRBJ2-3,CSVLGQRGDTQYF
-,TRBV7-9,TRBJ2-5,CASSLRARETQYF
-,TRBV11-2,TRBJ2-3,CASSLRVGTSTDTQYF
TRBD2,TRBV18,TRBJ2-1,CASSRSAGDYNEQFF
-,TRBV28,TRBJ2-1,CASIGPGGNSYNEQFF
TRBD1,TRBV7-9,TRBJ2-1,CASSSLQGAGRFSYNEQFF
-,TRBV9,TRBJ2-3,CASSVSGDTQYF
-,TRBV30,TRBJ1-3,CAWSVLGVGNTIYF
TRBD2,TRBV7-2,TRBJ2-7,CASSLMLAGGGDSYEQYF
-,TRBV12-5,TRBJ2-3,CASGGGTSTDTQYF
TRBD1,TRBV9,TRBJ2-5,CASSVGQGEETQYF
-,TRBV30,TRBJ2-7,CAWRISGATYEQYF
-,TRBV28,TRBJ2-1,CASSPGGSYNEQFF
-,TRBV10-3,TRBJ2-7,CAIGGGSSYEQYF
-,TRBV5-1,TRBJ2-5,CASSRTGLIQETQYF
-,TRBV7-2,TRBJ2-7,CASSPRTAYEQYF
TRBD2,TRBV29-1,TRBJ2-7,CSVASGTSDEQYF
-,TRBV30,TRBJ2-1,CAWSVLGAYNEQFF
-,TRBV7-6,TRBJ1-1,CASSLARNTEAFF
-,TRBV10-3,TRBJ2-5,CAISGQGGGETQYF
TRBD2,TRBV29-1,TRBJ2-2,CSAKREINTGELFF
TRBD2,TRBV4-3,TRBJ2-1,CASSQERLAGVVGSYNEQFF
TRBD2,TRBV5-4,TRBJ2-7,CASSPSGGTSGYEQYF
-,TRBV7-2,TRBJ1-4,CASSFVAGDEKLFF
-,TRBV9,TRBJ1-5,CASSVTGSRNQPQHF
TRBD2,TRBV5-4,TRBJ2-4,CASSLAGGAKNIQYF
TRBD1,TRBV28,TRBJ2-1,CASTARQGGYNEQFF
-,TRBV9,TRBJ2-3,CASSVAGTGTDTQYF
-,TRBV7-9,TRBJ2-7,CASSPRVVKATYEQYF
TRBD1,TRBV7-9,TRBJ2-1,CASSLALTGGRNEQFF
-,TRBV30,TRBJ2-6,CAWSVHYRVRTGANVLTF
-,TRBV7-2,TRBJ2-5,CASSLHETQYF
TRBD2,TRBV11-2,TRBJ2-1,CASSFSGRAFF
-,TRBV29-1,TRBJ2-1,CSGTRGHNEQFF
-,TRBV2,TRBJ2-5,CASSLQGAQETQYF
-,TRBV30,TRBJ2-1,CAWSLTTNEQFF